This paragraph covers one T cell receptor (beta chain) sequence. Antigen unknown. Vbeta (60) and Jbeta (13) primers were used in the PCR. Assay: immunoSEQ multiplex PCR; the TCRdb copy retains only in-frame clones and omits some. Here the sample spans around 170,000 clones, about 85% being singletons. Per the germline V gene, CDR1 is GTSNPN and CDR2 is SVGIG (reference sequence). This CDR3 region has 13 residues. V lost 7 bases to trimming and J lost 3 bases, with 16 bases between them. This sample is drawn from a study of cytomegalovirus exposure and HLA in healthy donors. Study-wide points: Diagnosis of cytomegalovirus status made by the classifier reportedly showed high specificity and sensitivity. CMV serostatus alone was available as immune exposure information.

The source is a girl aged 10 to 17 in good health and CMV-seropositive. The sample comprised PBMCs. The V call is TRBV30, the J call TRBJ2-7, with a weak D call TRBD1 (6 bases). The CDR3: CALSGTPDYEQYF. The CDR3 DNA reads TGTGCCTTATCCGGGACACCCGACTACGAGCAGTACTTC.